The sequence of this TCR beta chain was determined in a study of cytomegalovirus exposure and HLA in healthy donors. On the study more broadly: It was reported in a later analysis that the same platform had been used for the 120 or so validation repertoires as for the roughly 670 first-cohort repertoires. Study-level findings and limits: Altogether, about 160 TCR beta chains were recorded as cytomegalovirus-associated. Reports credit the classifier with highly specific, highly sensitive diagnosis of cytomegalovirus status.

This CDR3 spans 17 amino acids. V dropped 3 bases and J dropped 5; count of bases not matched to a gene: 14. Germline values: CDR1 GTSNPN, CDR2 SVGIG (reference sequence). About this clone itself: What it binds is unknown.

Profiled with immunoSEQ multiplex PCR; TCRdb holds only in-frame clones, not every one. The sample includes about 49,000 clones, over 85% of them seen just once. The sequence was collected from a woman aged 18-29 years in good health and CMV-seropositive. The chain uses TRBV30 and TRBJ2-5; 11 bases line up with TRBD1. Input material: PBMCs. The chain's CDR3 is CAWSESWTGGLGETQYF. CDR3 in DNA: TGTGCCTGGAGCGAATCCTGGACAGGGGGCTTGGGGGAGACCCAGTACTTC.